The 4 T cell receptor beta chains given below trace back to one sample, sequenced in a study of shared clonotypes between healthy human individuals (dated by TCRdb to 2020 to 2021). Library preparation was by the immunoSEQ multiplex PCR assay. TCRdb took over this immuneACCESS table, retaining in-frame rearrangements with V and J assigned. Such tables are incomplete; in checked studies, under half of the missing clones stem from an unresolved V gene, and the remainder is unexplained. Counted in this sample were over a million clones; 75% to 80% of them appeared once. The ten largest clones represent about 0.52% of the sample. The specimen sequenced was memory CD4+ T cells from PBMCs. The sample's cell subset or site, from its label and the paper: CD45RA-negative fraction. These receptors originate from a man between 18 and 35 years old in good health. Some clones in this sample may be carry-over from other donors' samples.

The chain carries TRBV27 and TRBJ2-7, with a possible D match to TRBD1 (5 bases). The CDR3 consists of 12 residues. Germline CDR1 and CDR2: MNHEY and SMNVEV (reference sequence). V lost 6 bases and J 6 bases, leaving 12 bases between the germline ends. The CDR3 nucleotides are TGTGCCAGCAGAGACGACAGTTTCGAGCAGTACTTC. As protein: CASRDDSFEQYF.

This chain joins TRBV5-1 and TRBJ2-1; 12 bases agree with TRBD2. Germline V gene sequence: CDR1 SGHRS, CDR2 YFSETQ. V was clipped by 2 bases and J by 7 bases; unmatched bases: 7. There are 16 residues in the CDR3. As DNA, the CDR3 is TGCGCCAGCAGCTTCGAGGTACTAGCGGGAGGTAATGAGCAGTTCTTC. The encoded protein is CASSFEVLAGGNEQFF.

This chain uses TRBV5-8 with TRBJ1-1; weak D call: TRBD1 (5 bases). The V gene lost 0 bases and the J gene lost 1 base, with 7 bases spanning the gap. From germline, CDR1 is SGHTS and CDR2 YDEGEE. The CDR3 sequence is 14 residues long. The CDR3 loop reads CASSLEGTNTEAFF. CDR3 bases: TGTGCCAGCAGCTTGGAGGGGACGAACACTGAAGCTTTCTTT.

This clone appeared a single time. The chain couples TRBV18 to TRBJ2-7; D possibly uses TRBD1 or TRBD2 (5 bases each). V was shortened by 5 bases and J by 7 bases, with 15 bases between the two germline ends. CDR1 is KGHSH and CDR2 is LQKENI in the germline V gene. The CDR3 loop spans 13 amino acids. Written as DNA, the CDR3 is TGTGCCAGCTCAGATAGGGACCCCCCAGAGCAGTACTTC. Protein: CASSDRDPPEQYF.